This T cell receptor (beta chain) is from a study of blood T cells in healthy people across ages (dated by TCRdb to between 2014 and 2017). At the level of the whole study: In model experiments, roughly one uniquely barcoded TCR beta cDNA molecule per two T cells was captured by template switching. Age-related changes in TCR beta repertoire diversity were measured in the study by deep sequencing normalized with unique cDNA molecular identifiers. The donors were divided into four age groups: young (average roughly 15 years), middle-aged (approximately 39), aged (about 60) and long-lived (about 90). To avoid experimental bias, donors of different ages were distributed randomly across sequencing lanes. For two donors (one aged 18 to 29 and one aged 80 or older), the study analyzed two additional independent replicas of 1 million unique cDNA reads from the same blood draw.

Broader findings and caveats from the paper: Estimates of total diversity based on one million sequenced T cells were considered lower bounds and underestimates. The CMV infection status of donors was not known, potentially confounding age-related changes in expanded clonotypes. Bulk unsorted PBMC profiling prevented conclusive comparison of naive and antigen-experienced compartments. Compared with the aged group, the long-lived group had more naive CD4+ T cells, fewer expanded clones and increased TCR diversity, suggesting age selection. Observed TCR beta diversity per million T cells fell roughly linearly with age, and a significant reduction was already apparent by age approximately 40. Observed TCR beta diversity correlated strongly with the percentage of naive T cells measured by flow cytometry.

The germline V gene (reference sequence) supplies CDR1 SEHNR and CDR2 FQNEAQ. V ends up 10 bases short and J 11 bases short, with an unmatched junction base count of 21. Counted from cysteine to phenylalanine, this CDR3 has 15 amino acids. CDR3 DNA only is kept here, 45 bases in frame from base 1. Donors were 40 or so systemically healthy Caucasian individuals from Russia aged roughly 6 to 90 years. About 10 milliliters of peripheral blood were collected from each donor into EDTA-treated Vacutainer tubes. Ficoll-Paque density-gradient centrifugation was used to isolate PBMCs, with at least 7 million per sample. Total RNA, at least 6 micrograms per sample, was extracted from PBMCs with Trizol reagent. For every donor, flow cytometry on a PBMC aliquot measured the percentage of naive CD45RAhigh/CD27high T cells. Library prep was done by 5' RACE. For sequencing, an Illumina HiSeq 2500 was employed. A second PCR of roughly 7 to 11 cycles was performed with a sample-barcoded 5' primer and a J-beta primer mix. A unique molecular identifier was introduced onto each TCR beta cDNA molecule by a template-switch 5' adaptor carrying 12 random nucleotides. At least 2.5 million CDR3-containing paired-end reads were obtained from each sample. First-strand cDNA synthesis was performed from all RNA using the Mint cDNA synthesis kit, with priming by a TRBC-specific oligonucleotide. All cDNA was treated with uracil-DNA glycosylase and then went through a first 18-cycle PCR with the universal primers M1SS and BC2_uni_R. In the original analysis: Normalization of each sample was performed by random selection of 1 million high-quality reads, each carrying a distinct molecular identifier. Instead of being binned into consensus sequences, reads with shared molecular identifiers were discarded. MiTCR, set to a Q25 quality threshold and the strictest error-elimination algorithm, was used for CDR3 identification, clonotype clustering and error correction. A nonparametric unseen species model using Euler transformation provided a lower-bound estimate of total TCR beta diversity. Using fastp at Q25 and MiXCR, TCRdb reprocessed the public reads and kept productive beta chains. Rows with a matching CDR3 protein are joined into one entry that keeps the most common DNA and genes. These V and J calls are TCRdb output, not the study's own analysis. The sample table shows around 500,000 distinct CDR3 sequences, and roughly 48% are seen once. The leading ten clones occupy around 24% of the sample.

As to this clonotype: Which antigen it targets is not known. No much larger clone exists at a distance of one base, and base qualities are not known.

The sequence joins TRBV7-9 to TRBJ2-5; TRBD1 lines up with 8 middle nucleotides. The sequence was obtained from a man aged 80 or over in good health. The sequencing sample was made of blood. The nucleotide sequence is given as TGTGCCACCCAAGGGACAGGAGGCTCCTACAATGAGCAGTACTTC. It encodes CATQGTGGSYNEQYF.